Below are 17 T cell receptor beta chains sequenced from a single sample in a study of cytomegalovirus exposure and HLA in healthy donors. PCR used 60 Vbeta primers and 13 Jbeta primers. Assay: immunoSEQ multiplex PCR; the TCRdb copy retains only in-frame clones and omits some. The sample carries about 110,000 clones, 50% to 65% recorded once. Sequencing was performed on PBMCs. The receptors originated from a man younger than 40 in good health and CMV-seropositive.

This clone was counted once. This chain connects TRBV28 to TRBJ2-7; D not certain. This CDR3 has 15 amino acids. V was clipped by 5 bases and J by 0 bases, with 14 bases between them. Per germline, CDR1 MDHEN and CDR2 SYDVKM. CDR3 nucleotides: TGTGCCAGCAGTCCCCTTTTGAGCACCTCCTACGAGCAGTACTTC. It codes for CASSPLLSTSYEQYF.

The rearrangement links TRBV7-8 to TRBJ2-5; 8 nucleotides match TRBD1. The CDR3 has 16 residues. Trimming removed 6 bases from V and 3 bases from J; junction bases left unmatched: 12. The V gene's germline CDR1 is SGHVS and CDR2 FQNEAQ. CDR3 sequence: CASRLRDWTGKETQYF. The CDR3 DNA follows: TGTGCCAGCAGATTACGCGATTGGACAGGGAAAGAGACCCAGTACTTC.

This rearrangement joins TRBV18 to TRBJ1-1; 8 bases line up with TRBD1. Trimming removed 8 bases from V and 4 bases from J; junction bases left unmatched: 9. CDR1 and CDR2 from the germline V gene are KGHSH and LQKENI. The CDR3 has 14 residues. This CDR3 reads CASTFGQGSTEAFF. The CDR3 DNA sequence: TGTGCCAGCACCTTCGGACAGGGAAGCACTGAAGCTTTCTTT.

This clone was detected only once. The chain recombines TRBV7-6 with TRBJ1-4; D not resolved. V lost 2 bases and J lost 8, with 9 bases in between. The CDR3 contains 13 residues. Germline V gene lookup returns CDR1 SGHVS and CDR2 FNYEAQ. The CDR3 sequence is CASSLWESEKLFF. The DNA for the CDR3 is TGTGCCAGCAGCTTATGGGAGTCGGAAAAACTGTTTTTT.

This clone was detected only a few times. The chain recombines TRBV7-2 with TRBJ2-6; D gene ambiguous. CDR1 and CDR2 (germline): SGHTA, FQGNSA. V was cut by 1 base and J by 0 bases, with 7 bases left in between. CDR3 length: 16 amino acids. The CDR3 loop reads CASSLEGASGANVLTF. The CDR3 bases are TGTGCCAGCAGCTTAGAAGGAGCCTCTGGGGCCAACGTCCTGACTTTC.

This chain links TRBV30 with TRBJ1-1, with D possibly being TRBD1 (5 bases). V lost 4 bases to trimming and J lost 4 bases, with 10 bases between them. The CDR3 totals 12 residues. In germline, CDR1 is GTSNPN, CDR2 SVGIG (reference sequence). This chain's CDR3 is CAWTQVLTEAFF. In nucleotides, the CDR3 is TGTGCCTGGACACAGGTCCTCACTGAAGCTTTCTTT.

The chain couples TRBV6-5 to TRBJ1-1; a weak D match, TRBD1 (5 bases). The CDR3 loop spans 16 amino acids. The germline V gene has CDR1 MNHEY and CDR2 SVGAGI. Between the trimmed V and J ends, which lost 0 bases and 1 base, there was a span of 12 bases. CDR3 sequence reads: CASSYSLSGGNTEAFF. CDR3 bases: TGTGCCAGCAGTTACTCCCTATCCGGGGGGAACACTGAAGCTTTCTTT.

This chain links TRBV7-9 with TRBJ1-1, with a tentative D call TRBD1 (6 bases). Trimming took off 5 bases at V and 1 base at J, with 11 bases between the two ends. CDR1 and CDR2 from the germline V gene are SEHNR and FQNEAQ (reference sequence). The CDR3 runs to 14 residues. CDR3 in amino acids: CASSAGTRNTEAFF. CDR3 DNA: TGTGCCAGCAGCGCCGGGACACGGAACACTGAAGCTTTCTTT.

This rearrangement joins TRBV5-1 to TRBJ1-5, with D perhaps TRBD1 (5 bases). Germline CDR1 is SGHRS and CDR2 is YFSETQ. The length of the CDR3 is 13 residues. V dropped 2 bases and J dropped 5 bases, with 8 bases sitting between them. For the CDR3, the DNA is TGCGCCAGCAGCTTACAGGTAGATCAGCCCCAGCATTTT. Its protein product is CASSLQVDQPQHF. The entire variable domain, with the rest obtained from reference TRBV5-1 and TRBJ1-5, is as follows: KAGVTQTPRYLIKTRGQQVTLSCSPISGHRSVSWYQQTPGQGLQFLFEYFSETQRNKGNFPGRFSGRQFSNSRSEMNVSTLELGDSALYLCASSLQVDQPQHFGDGTRLSIL.

The chain uses TRBV12-1 and TRBJ2-7; the table names TRBD1, a call not compared with the DNA. TRBV12-1 is shown as a pseudogene. The CDR3 spans 14 residues. The CDR3 loop is CASSFVGASYEQYF. The CDR3 region has the DNA TGTGCCAGCAGCTTTGTGGGGGCATCCTACGAGCAGTACTTC.

This clone was counted between two and nine times. The V gene is TRBV5-4, the J gene TRBJ1-1; 7 nucleotides agree with TRBD1. V dropped 5 bases and J dropped 1; count of bases not matched to a gene: 8. This CDR3 comprises 15 residues. Germline CDR1 and CDR2: SGHNT and YYREEE (reference sequence). Written as DNA, the CDR3 is TGTGCCAGCAGTTCGACAGGGCGGGCGAACACTGAAGCTTTCTTT. Its protein is CASSSTGRANTEAFF.

The rearrangement links TRBV7-2 to TRBJ2-3; D is perhaps TRBD1 (6 bases). V lost 8 bases and J 7 bases, leaving 16 bases between the germline ends. CDR1 and CDR2 from the germline V gene are SGHTA and FQGNSA. The CDR3 loop spans 13 amino acids. The CDR3 sequence is CASHQGPENTQYF. CDR3 coding DNA: TGTGCCAGCCATCAGGGGCCCGAGAATACGCAGTATTTT.

The chain joins TRBV7-2 to TRBJ1-6; tentatively, D is TRBD1 (5 bases). V was pared by 1 base and J by 5 bases, with 9 bases between. From germline, CDR1 is SGHTA and CDR2 FQGNSA. This CDR3 has 15 amino acids. CDR3 region: CASSLVGTNNSPLHF. The CDR3 bases are TGTGCCAGCAGCTTAGTCGGGACTAATAATTCACCCCTCCACTTT.

This clone appeared a few times. The chain couples TRBV2 to TRBJ1-4, with 7 nucleotides matching TRBD1. V lost 5 bases, J lost 0 bases, and 6 bases stayed unmatched. The CDR3 contains 16 residues. CDR1 is SNHLY and CDR2 is FYNNEI in the germline V gene. The CDR3 loop is CASSLDRPATNEKLFF. Written as DNA, the CDR3 is TGTGCCAGCAGTTTGGACAGGCCAGCAACTAATGAAAAACTGTTTTTT.

This chain links TRBV11-1 with TRBJ2-1; D call uncertain. Germline CDR1 reads SGHAT; CDR2 reads FQDESV (reference sequence). This CDR3 region has 14 residues. V lost 3 bases and J lost 0, with 6 bases in between. CDR3 coding DNA: TGTGCCAGCAGCTTCTCTAGCTCCTACAATGAGCAGTTCTTC. Its protein product is CASSFSSSYNEQFF.

The rearrangement joins TRBV19 to TRBJ1-5; D is undetermined. Germline loops: CDR1 LNHDA, CDR2 SQIVND (reference sequence). This CDR3 is 13 amino acids long. V lost 9 bases to trimming and J lost 1 base, with 10 bases between them. CDR3 coding DNA: TGTGCCAGCACTTCCGTGAGCAATCAGCCCCAGCATTTT. Residues: CASTSVSNQPQHF.

V is TRBV30 and J is TRBJ1-4; perhaps TRBD1 as D (6 bases). Trimming cost V 0 bases and J 4 bases, with 12 bases left between them. The CDR3 loop spans 15 amino acids. CDR1 and CDR2 (germline): GTSNPN, SVGIG (reference sequence). The CDR3 is CAWSVGGAGNEKLFF. CDR3 coding DNA: TGTGCCTGGAGTGTAGGGGGGGCCGGTAATGAAAAACTGTTTTTT.